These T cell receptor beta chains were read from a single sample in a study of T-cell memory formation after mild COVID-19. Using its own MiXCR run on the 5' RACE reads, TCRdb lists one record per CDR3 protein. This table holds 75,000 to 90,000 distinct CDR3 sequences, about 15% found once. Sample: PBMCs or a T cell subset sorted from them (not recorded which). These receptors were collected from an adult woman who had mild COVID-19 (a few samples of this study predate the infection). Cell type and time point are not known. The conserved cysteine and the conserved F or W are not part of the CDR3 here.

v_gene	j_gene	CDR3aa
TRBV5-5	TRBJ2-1	ASSLAVTSGRSYNEQF
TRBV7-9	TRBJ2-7	ASSFGTSGYYEQY
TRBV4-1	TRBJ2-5	ASNHYDSETQETQY
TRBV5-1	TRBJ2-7	ASHPGESTLEQY
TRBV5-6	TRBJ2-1	ASSRQGSYNEQF
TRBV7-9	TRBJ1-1	ASSTRGGLNTEAF
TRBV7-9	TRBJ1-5	ASSLAGTGGNQPQH
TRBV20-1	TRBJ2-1	SARAPGTSIYNEQF
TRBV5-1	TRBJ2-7	ASSRGMGSYEQY
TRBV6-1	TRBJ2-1	ASSEAPSSGNEQF
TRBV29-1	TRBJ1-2	SVEDYGTPTNYGYT
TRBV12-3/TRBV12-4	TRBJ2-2	ASSLSTGNTGELF